This T cell receptor beta chain originates from a study of T-cell reconstitution after alpha-beta-depleted transplantation in children. The CDR3 has 13 residues. Trimming took 6 bases from V and 0 from J, leaving 10 bases between them. Germline CDR1 is DFQATT and CDR2 is SNEGSKA (reference sequence). Unique molecular identifiers were incorporated during preparation of the TCRbeta library. TCRdb re-called the PCR reads with MiXCR, one entry per CDR3 protein. The profile shows 200,000 to 250,000 distinct CDR3 sequences, 9.7% of them singletons. This clonotype was seen at least ten times. This chain links TRBV20-1 with TRBJ2-3; TRBD2 might be the D (6 bases). The TCR was taken from a human donor who donated a stem cell graft to a child with SCID. Sequenced material: PBMCs from the stem cell graft donor, taken from the stem cell graft. CDR3 in amino acids: CSAPRGSTDTQYF. The CDR3 coding sequence is TGCAGTGCACCACGGGGGAGCACAGATACGCAGTATTTT.